This T cell receptor (beta chain) emerged from a study of human T cells and chemical hapten exposure. Whole-study context: Mostly female, the patients presented with alopecia areata, totalis or universalis.

Trimming removed 6 bases at V and 2 bases at J, with 15 bases between. The CDR3 spans 15 residues. Per the germline V gene, CDR1 is SGDLS and CDR2 is YYNGEE. Concerning this clonotype itself: Antigen specificity is unknown.

A single record per CDR3 protein comes from TCRdb applying MiXCR to the RACE reads. The repertoire holds about 380,000 distinct CDR3 sequences, with 4.8% as singletons. Documented time point: patch test 1, 2 weeks after DPC sensitization. The treatment was: therapeutic diphenylcyclopropenone sensitization with weekly scalp DPC. Findings and caveats of the study: Every donor had alopecia, and their immune response may therefore differ from healthy people's.

The chain combines TRBV9 with TRBJ2-1; no firm D call. The source material was whole blood, sampled in connection with sensitization to the hapten diphenylcyclopropenone (DPC). This sequence originates from a woman in her fifties or sixties with alopecia areata. Some clones in this sample may be carry-over from other donors' samples. The CDR3 sequence is CASTPSNRPYNEQFF. In DNA, the CDR3 is TGTGCCAGCACCCCCAGTAACCGACCCTACAATGAGCAGTTCTTC.